This record looks at one TCR beta chain sequence and its context. Its antigen is undetermined. The sample comes from a study of neurological immune-mediated disorders. On the study more broadly: A relapsing-remitting course was seen in most of the 34 multiple sclerosis patients and a secondary progressive course in 3.

Germline CDR1 SGHAT, CDR2 FQDESV (reference sequence). V lost 5 bases, J lost 4 bases, and 14 bases lay in between. CDR3 length: 14 amino acids. Study-level results: The expanded clones of different subjects shared no CDR3 amino acid sequences (suggesting private repertoires in all groups).

The unsorted libraries were produced from 2 million PBMCs held at -80 C. Each TCR transcript was tagged with a 10-nucleotide random UMI during 5'RACE. Each CDR3 protein is one row after TCRdb ran MiXCR on the 5' RACE reads. Found here are some 57,000 distinct CDR3 sequences, less than 4% of them singletons; the top ten hold around 6.5%. V and J are TRBV11-1 and TRBJ2-5, with a tentative D call TRBD2 (5 bases). Sequencing input: PBMCs. The origin of this receptor is a man between 60 and 75 years old with multiple sclerosis. In DNA form, the CDR3 reads TGTGCCAGCAGCACGGACGAGGGTTCAGAGACCCAGTACTTC. Protein sequence: CASSTDEGSETQYF.